Presented here are 15 T cell receptor beta chains from one specimen sequenced in a study of cytomegalovirus exposure and HLA in healthy donors. Sequencing used immunoSEQ multiplex PCR; TCRdb keeps in-frame clones, though not all of them. Among over 150,000 clones listed, approximately 96% were seen once. Material: PBMCs. Source of these receptors: a woman younger than 30 in good health and CMV-seronegative.

The chain joins TRBV7-6 to TRBJ2-2; the match to TRBD2 covers 9 bases. CDR1 is SGHVS, CDR2 FNYEAQ, per germline. The length of the CDR3 is 17 residues. The V segment lost 0 bases and the J segment 3 bases; nucleotides outside the gene matches: 5. The CDR3 loop is CASSLASGGHYTGELFF. CDR3 nucleotides: TGTGCCAGCAGCTTAGCTAGCGGGGGCCATTACACCGGGGAGCTGTTTTTT.

This chain links TRBV9 with TRBJ1-5, with a tentative D call TRBD1 (5 bases). CDR3 length: 14 amino acids. Trimming cost V 3 bases and J 6 bases, with 13 bases left between them. Per the germline V gene, CDR1 is SGDLS and CDR2 is YYNGEE. The CDR3 bases are TGTGCCAGCAGCGAAACCGCAGGGTTTCAGCCCCAGCATTTT. Residues: CASSETAGFQPQHF.

On this clone: The sample carries other DNA sequences with the same CDR3. The rearrangement links TRBV6-1 to TRBJ1-5; 9 nucleotides line up with TRBD1. Germline V gene lookup returns CDR1 MNHNS and CDR2 SASEGT. CDR3 length equals 15 residues. J was trimmed by 4 bases and V by 3 bases; bases with no gene match: 4. CDR3 region: CASSETGGGNQPQHF. The CDR3 DNA follows: TGTGCCAGCAGTGAGACAGGGGGTGGAAATCAGCCCCAGCATTTT.

V usage is TRBV18 and J usage is TRBJ2-7; the D is unclear. The CDR3 sequence is 15 residues long. From germline, CDR1 is KGHSH and CDR2 LQKENI. V shed 2 bases and J shed 2 bases, with 13 bases lying between them. The CDR3 here is CASSPGINRPYEQYF. The CDR3 DNA sequence: TGTGCCAGCTCACCAGGTATTAACAGACCCTACGAGCAGTACTTC.

The V gene is TRBV19, the J gene TRBJ2-2; a possible D gene is TRBD1 (5 bases). Germline CDR1 is LNHDA and CDR2 is SQIVND (reference sequence). CDR3 length: 12 amino acids. V lost 3 bases to trimming and J lost 11 bases, with 10 bases between them. CDR3 bases: TGTGCCAGTAGTATGGGGCAGATCGAGCTGTTTTTT. Protein sequence: CASSMGQIELFF.

The rearrangement uses TRBV12-5 and TRBJ2-1; D not resolved. The CDR3 consists of 16 residues. In germline, CDR1 is LGHNT, CDR2 FRNRAP. The V end lost 1 base, the J end lost 0 bases, and 10 bases lay between the germline ends. The CDR3 here is CASGLGSLSSYNEQFF. In DNA form, the CDR3 reads TGTGCTAGTGGTTTGGGTTCTCTCTCCTCCTACAATGAGCAGTTCTTC.

This CDR3 is CASSAGTGSYEQYF. CDR3 sequence (DNA): TGCGCCAGCAGCGCCGGGACAGGGTCCTACGAGCAGTACTTC. The chain has TRBV5-1 and TRBJ2-7; 9 bases map to TRBD1. The germline V gene encodes CDR1 SGHRS and CDR2 YFSETQ. This CDR3 contains 14 residues. V trimming: 4 bases; J trimming: 1 base; junction bases outside the gene matches: 3.

The genes are TRBV7-9 and TRBJ1-2, with a possible D match to TRBD1 (6 bases). The V end was cut by 1 base, the J end by 6 bases, with 12 bases between. The CDR3 runs 14 residues. Germline V lookup: CDR1 SEHNR, CDR2 FQNEAQ (reference sequence). The CDR3 DNA follows: TGTGCCAGCAGCTTAGAAGGGGGTCGTGATGGCTACACCTTC. Its protein product is CASSLEGGRDGYTF.

The V call is TRBV5-1, the J call TRBJ2-7; 7 bases are shared with TRBD1. Germline V CDR1 and CDR2: SGHRS, YFSETQ. Trimming removed 6 bases from V and 3 bases from J; junction bases left unmatched: 12. This CDR3 has 15 amino acids. The CDR3 spells CASTPSGTEYYEQYF. The CDR3 DNA reads as TGCGCCAGCACCCCATCCGGGACAGAATACTACGAGCAGTACTTC. The variable domain in full, completed from reference TRBV5-1 and TRBJ2-7, reads KAGVTQTPRYLIKTRGQQVTLSCSPISGHRSVSWYQQTPGQGLQFLFEYFSETQRNKGNFPGRFSGRQFSNSRSEMNVSTLELGDSALYLCASTPSGTEYYEQYFGPGTRLTVT.

V gene TRBV5-6 combines with J gene TRBJ1-1, with 8 bases fitting TRBD1. The CDR3 sequence is 15 residues long. Trimming took 2 bases from V and 8 from J; bases not matched to a gene: 11. Germline CDR1 SGHDT, CDR2 YYEEEE. The CDR3 sequence is CASSFGPETGVEAFF. In DNA form, the CDR3 reads TGTGCCAGCAGCTTCGGTCCCGAGACAGGGGTGGAAGCTTTCTTT. Using reference TRBV5-6 and TRBJ1-1 for the parts outside the CDR3, the full variable domain is DAGVTQSPTHLIKTRGQQVTLRCSPKSGHDTVSWYQQALGQGPQFIFQYYEEEERQRGNFPDRFSGHQFPNYSSELNVNALLLGDSALYLCASSFGPETGVEAFFGQGTRLTVV.

This chain connects TRBV4-2 to TRBJ2-3, with D perhaps TRBD2 (5 bases). Germline CDR1 and CDR2: LGHNA and YNFKEQ. Trimming removed 2 bases at V and 1 base at J, with 10 bases between. The CDR3 runs 15 residues. The CDR3 DNA is TGTGCCAGCAGCCAATTAGCGCCGGGCACAGATACGCAGTATTTT. This sequence encodes CASSQLAPGTDTQYF.

The chain has TRBV11-2 and TRBJ2-7, with 14 bases that match TRBD2. Germline V gene data show CDR1 as SGHAT and CDR2 as FQNNGV. CDR3 length: 15 residues. V shed 4 bases, J shed 5 bases, and the junction held 4 bases outside the gene matches. This CDR3 is CASSSRLAGGNEQYF. In nucleotides, the CDR3 is TGTGCCAGCAGCTCCCGACTAGCGGGGGGGAACGAGCAGTACTTC.

This clone was seen just once. The V and J genes are TRBV9 and TRBJ1-2, with D tentatively TRBD1 (6 bases). CDR1 SGDLS and CDR2 YYNGEE come from the germline V gene. CDR3 length: 13 residues. V lost 4 bases and J lost 2, with 9 bases in between. The CDR3, as DNA: TGTGCCAGCAGCCCACAGGGAAACTATGGCTACACCTTC. This gives the protein CASSPQGNYGYTF.

This clone was recorded at least ten times. This chain uses TRBV6-4 with TRBJ2-3, with 10 positions matching TRBD2. V lost 0 bases, J lost 3 bases, and 0 bases stayed unmatched. The CDR3 covers 15 residues. Germline V gene data show CDR1 as MRHNA and CDR2 as SNTAGT. CDR3 amino acids: CASSDSSGGTDTQYF. CDR3 in DNA: TGTGCCAGCAGTGACTCTAGCGGGGGGACAGATACGCAGTATTTT.

This clone has a single count. The V gene is TRBV7-3, the J gene TRBJ1-2, with 10 bases aligning to TRBD1. Germline V lookup: CDR1 SGHTA, CDR2 FQGTGA. Germline trimming cut 5 bases from V and 7 bases from J; bases unmatched to any gene: 4. There are 13 residues in the CDR3. In DNA, the CDR3 is TGTGCCAGCAGCAGGACAGGGGGGAGTGGCTACACCTTC. It is translated as CASSRTGGSGYTF.